A selection of T cell receptor beta chains follows, all from one sample in a study of blood T cells in healthy people across ages. Via MiXCR, TCRdb re-called the 5' RACE reads, giving one row per CDR3 protein. The sample includes about 1.1 million distinct CDR3 sequences, roughly two fifths of them seen just once. The material sequenced was blood. The receptors originated from a man between 18 and 29 years old in good health. CDR3s include the opening cysteine and the closing phenylalanine or tryptophan. D genes are given only for firm matches. Size values are once, few and many counts, or a class for expanded clones, and some rows have none.

-	TRBV7-9	TRBJ1-1	-	TGTGCCAGCAGCTTAGACGGGGAGGTGAACACTGAAGCTTTCTTT	CASSLDGEVNTEAFF
few	TRBV6-1	TRBJ1-2	-	TGTGCCAGCAGTCTCCGCCCGTGGTCCGCCCGAAACTATGGCTACACCTTC	CASSLRPWSARNYGYTF
-	TRBV28	TRBJ1-2	-	TGTGCCAGCAGAGGCCTCCTACCTGAGGGCTACACCTTC	CASRGLLPEGYTF
few	TRBV28	TRBJ2-1	-	TGTGCCAGCAGTACCCGGGGAGTCTTCTACAATGAGCAGTTCTTC	CASSTRGVFYNEQFF
few	TRBV29-1	TRBJ1-2	-	TGCAGCGTCCTATCGGAATCCTATGGCTACACCTTC	CSVLSESYGYTF
-	TRBV29-1	TRBJ1-4	-	TGCAGCGTTGAAGATGGAAGCGGGGTTGCTAATGAAAAACTGTTTTTT	CSVEDGSGVANEKLFF
-	TRBV28	TRBJ1-4	TRBD1	TGTGCCAGCAGTAGCACCGGGACAGGGACCGCAACTAATGAAAAACTGTTTTTT	CASSSTGTGTATNEKLFF
many	TRBV27	TRBJ1-2	TRBD1	TGTGCCAGCAGTTTATATGGGACAGGGTCTTATGGCTACACCTTC	CASSLYGTGSYGYTF
-	TRBV20-1	TRBJ2-3	TRBD1	TGCAGTGCTAGAGATGACAGGGATCAGCCCCAGTATTTT	CSARDDRDQPQYF
-	TRBV27	TRBJ1-1	-	TGTGCCAGCAGTTTAATAGGGGGCACTGAAGCTTTCTTT	CASSLIGGTEAFF
few	TRBV7-2	TRBJ2-5	TRBD2	TGTGCCAGCAGCCCTAGCACTAGCGGGGGCCACGTCGAGGAGACCCAGTACTTC	CASSPSTSGGHVEETQYF
-	TRBV12-3/TRBV12-4	TRBJ2-1	TRBD2	TGTGCCAGCAGTTTTGGACTAGACAATGAGCAGTTCTTC	CASSFGLDNEQFF
-	TRBV10-3	TRBJ2-3	TRBD1	TGTGCCATCAGTCAGACAGGGGGCTTTCGCAGTACGCAGTATTTT	CAISQTGGFRSTQYF
few	TRBV12-3/TRBV12-4	TRBJ1-2	-	TGTGCCAGCAGCCCTACGACGGGTGTCTATGGCTACACCTTC	CASSPTTGVYGYTF
-	TRBV9	TRBJ2-5	TRBD2	TGTGCCAGCAGCGTAGGCGGCGGGAGGGAGACCCAGTACTTC	CASSVGGGRETQYF
-	TRBV7-2	TRBJ1-1	-	TGTGCCAGCAGCCCCGAGGGGGGGTCGAACACTGAAGCTTTCTTT	CASSPEGGSNTEAFF
few	TRBV6-5	TRBJ1-2	TRBD1	TGTGCCAGCAGTTACTCGATTCTTCAGGGGGCGAAGGAGAATGGCTACACCTTC	CASSYSILQGAKENGYTF
few	TRBV6-5	TRBJ2-4	TRBD1	TGTGCCAGCAGTTACTCACAGGGGAGCATTCAGTACTTC	CASSYSQGSIQYF
many	TRBV12-3/TRBV12-4	TRBJ1-4	TRBD1	TGCGCCAGCAGTCCCGGGACAGGGGGTAATGAAAAACTGTTTTTT	CASSPGTGGNEKLFF
-	TRBV20-1	TRBJ1-1	-	TGCAGTGCTAGAGTCGACGTTAGCATGAACACTGAAGCTTTCTTT	CSARVDVSMNTEAFF
few	TRBV29-1	TRBJ1-2	-	TGCAGCGTTGAGGCAGGGGCCTATGGCTACACCTTC	CSVEAGAYGYTF
once	TRBV7-9	TRBJ1-2	TRBD1	TGTGCCAGCAACACGCAGGGGGCTGGCTACACCTTC	CASNTQGAGYTF
-	TRBV20-1	TRBJ2-7	-	TGCAGTGCTTTGACCGGGACGGTCAGCTCCTACGAGCAGTACTTC	CSALTGTVSSYEQYF
-	TRBV10-3	TRBJ1-1	TRBD1	TGTGCCATCAGTAACAGGGGAACTGAAGCTTTCTTT	CAISNRGTEAFF
-	TRBV7-2	TRBJ1-6	-	TGTGCCGGCAGCACACAAACAGGGATTGATTCACCCCTCCACTTT	CAGSTQTGIDSPLHF
-	TRBV12-3/TRBV12-4	TRBJ2-7	-	TGTGCCAGCAGTTTAGGAGGGCAGTACAATGAGCAGTACTTC	CASSLGGQYNEQYF
few	TRBV4-3	TRBJ2-7	-	TGCGCCAGCACAGACAGGCCCTACAACGAGCAGTACTTC	CASTDRPYNEQYF
-	TRBV20-1	TRBJ1-5	-	TGCAGTGCTAGAGATTTCCGGGGTAGCAATCAGCCCCAGCATTTT	CSARDFRGSNQPQHF
few	TRBV7-9	TRBJ1-1	-	TGTGCCAGCAGCACTCACACTGAAGCTTTCTTT	CASSTHTEAFF
once	TRBV4-1	TRBJ2-1	TRBD2	TGCGCCAGCAGCCAAGTCGGACTAGCGGGGGGGTTTGAGCAGTTCTTC	CASSQVGLAGGFEQFF
few	TRBV7-2	TRBJ1-4	-	TGTGCCAGCAGCTTAGTGTCCGGGCAGGCGAATGAAAAACTGTTTTTT	CASSLVSGQANEKLFF
few	TRBV7-2	TRBJ1-2	-	TGTGCCAGCAGCTTTAACCGACTCAGGCAATATGGCTACACCTTC	CASSFNRLRQYGYTF
-	TRBV3-1	TRBJ1-5	TRBD1	TGTGCCAGCAGCCAAGCAGGGGGACCCCATCAGCCCCAGCATTTT	CASSQAGGPHQPQHF
few	TRBV6-5	TRBJ2-3	TRBD1	TGTGCCAGCAGTTACTCCGGGACAGCTTACACAGATACGCAGTATTTT	CASSYSGTAYTDTQYF
few	TRBV7-2	TRBJ2-3	-	TGTGCCAGCAGCTTAGAGACTCCCGTGCAGTATTTT	CASSLETPVQYF